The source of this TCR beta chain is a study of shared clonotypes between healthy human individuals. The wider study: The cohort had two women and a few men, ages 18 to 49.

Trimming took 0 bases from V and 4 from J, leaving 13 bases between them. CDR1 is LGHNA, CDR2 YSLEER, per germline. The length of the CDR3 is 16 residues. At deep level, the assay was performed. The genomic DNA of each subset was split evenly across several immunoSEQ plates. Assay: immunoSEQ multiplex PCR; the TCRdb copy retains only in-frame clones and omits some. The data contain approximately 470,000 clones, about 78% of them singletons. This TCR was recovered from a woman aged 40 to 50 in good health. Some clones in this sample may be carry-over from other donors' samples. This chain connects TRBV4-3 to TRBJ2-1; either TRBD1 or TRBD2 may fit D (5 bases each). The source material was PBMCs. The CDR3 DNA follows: TGCGCCAGCAGCCAAGAATACACGGGACCATACAATGAGCAGTTCTTC. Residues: CASSQEYTGPYNEQFF.